This T cell receptor (beta chain) was sequenced in a study of blood T cells in healthy people across ages. Study-wide results and limits: A roughly linear age-dependent decrease characterized TCR beta diversity per million T cells.

Sample-barcoded 5' priming and a J-beta primer mix drove a second PCR of about 7 to 12 cycles. TCRdb analysed the 5' RACE reads with MiXCR anew, one entry per CDR3 protein. The profile shows around 2 million distinct CDR3 sequences, roughly 43% of them singletons. About this clonotype itself: Its antigen is as yet unknown.

Germline V gives CDR1 SQVTM, CDR2 ANQGSEA. This CDR3 has 15 residues. V shed 2 bases, J shed 5 bases, and the junction held 8 bases outside the gene matches. J is TRBJ2-5 and V is TRBV29-1, with 10 bases that match TRBD2. The sequenced sample consisted of blood. The TCR originated in a human donor in good health. CDR3 DNA: TGCAGCGTTGAAATGGGGCGGACTAGCGGTGAGACCCAGTACTTC. Translation gives CSVEMGRTSGETQYF.